The 18 T cell receptor beta chains below were found in one sample sequenced in a study of blood T cell repertoires in COVID-19. Libraries were prepared by immunoSEQ multiplex PCR; TCRdb keeps only in-frame clonotypes and omits some of them. The sample has around 200,000 clones; more than 70% are singletons. Material for sequencing was peripheral blood. These receptors originate from a person between 65 and 79 years old with COVID-19, enrolled during active disease.

J is TRBJ1-1 and V is TRBV28; the D is unclear. V lost 7 bases and J lost 1, with 10 bases in between. Germline assignment: CDR1 MDHEN and CDR2 SYDVKM. CDR3 length: 13 residues. The CDR3 DNA reads TGTGCCAGCACTTTGACAACGAACACTGAAGCTTTCTTT. This gives the protein CASTLTTNTEAFF.

In this sample, this clone turned up once. The chain joins TRBV5-6 to TRBJ2-7; 8 nucleotides line up with TRBD1. V lost 7 bases, J lost 5 bases, and 8 bases stayed unmatched. This CDR3 spans 13 amino acids. The germline CDR1 and CDR2 sequences are SGHDT and YYEEEE. The CDR3 sequence is CASLGQGNNEQYF. As DNA, the CDR3 is TGTGCCAGCTTAGGACAGGGTAACAACGAGCAGTACTTC.

This clone has only a few counts. The chain links TRBV6-2 or TRBV6-3 to TRBJ1-2; tentatively, D is TRBD1 (5 bases). Germline V gene sequence: CDR1 MNHEY, CDR2 SVGEGT. Trimming left V 4 bases short and J 4 bases short, with 16 bases between. The CDR3 covers 15 residues. In DNA form, the CDR3 reads TGTGCCAGCAGTTCCCTGAGGACGGGACTCTATGGCTACACCTTC. Translation: CASSSLRTGLYGYTF.

The chain uses TRBV6-1 and TRBJ2-7, with D uncertain. V lost 0 bases to trimming and J lost 3 bases, with 9 bases between them. CDR1 and CDR2 from the germline V gene are MNHNS and SASEGT. This CDR3 comprises 14 residues. The CDR3 DNA is TGTGCCAGCAGTGAAGCCATGGCAGACTACGAGCAGTACTTC. It encodes CASSEAMADYEQYF.

This chain joins TRBV5-4 and TRBJ1-1, with D tentatively TRBD1 (5 bases). The length of the CDR3 is 14 residues. V was pared by 4 bases and J by 0 bases, with 10 bases between. Germline V gives CDR1 SGHNT, CDR2 YYREEE (reference sequence). The CDR3: CASSRDRLNTEAFF. CDR3 sequence (DNA): TGTGCCAGCAGCCGAGACAGACTGAACACTGAAGCTTTCTTT.

This clone was detected only once. The J gene is TRBJ1-1, the V gene TRBV6-1; unclear D gene. Deletions cut 0 bases from V and 1 base from J, with 12 bases between. In germline, CDR1 is MNHNS, CDR2 SASEGT. CDR3 length equals 16 residues. The CDR3 reads CASSEALVARNTEAFF. CDR3 DNA: TGTGCCAGCAGTGAAGCTTTGGTGGCACGGAACACTGAAGCTTTCTTT.

The chain joins TRBV7-8 to TRBJ1-5, with 8 bases fitting TRBD1. With 6 bases clipped from V and 5 bases from J, the junction kept 9 bases outside the gene matches. The CDR3 spans 15 residues. Germline-derived CDR1 and CDR2 are SGHVS and FQNEAQ. The CDR3 DNA is TGTGCCAGCAGGTACAAGACAGGGGACGATCAGCCCCAGCATTTT. Protein product: CASRYKTGDDQPQHF.

The chain uses TRBV2 and TRBJ2-5; 10 bases match TRBD1. Germline CDR1 SNHLY, CDR2 FYNNEI. The CDR3 extends over 16 amino acids. The V and J ends lost 5 bases and 7 bases, in that order; junction bases with no gene match: 13. The CDR3 loop is CASSRGTGELKGTQYF. The CDR3 DNA reads TGTGCCAGCAGTCGAGGGACAGGGGAATTGAAGGGGACCCAGTACTTC.

This clone came up once. This chain links TRBV7-3 with TRBJ1-5; no clear D gene. CDR3 length: 13 amino acids. The germline V and J ends were trimmed by 2 bases and 4 bases, with 6 bases remaining between them. Germline loops: CDR1 SGHTA, CDR2 FQGTGA. The CDR3 protein is CASSLFPNQPQHF. CDR3 nucleotides: TGTGCCAGCAGCTTATTTCCAAATCAGCCCCAGCATTTT.

V and J are TRBV6-2 or TRBV6-3 and TRBJ2-3, with a weak D call TRBD1 (6 bases). The germline V and J ends were trimmed by 0 bases and 6 bases, with 16 bases remaining between them. CDR3 length: 16 amino acids. Germline lookup yields CDR1 MNHEY and CDR2 SVGEGT. The CDR3 coding sequence is TGTGCCAGCAGTTACTCGATGTCTGGGGGCCTTGATACGCAGTATTTT. Its protein product is CASSYSMSGGLDTQYF.

V is TRBV18 and J is TRBJ1-2; no clear D. The CDR3 runs 14 residues. Germline V gene lookup returns CDR1 KGHSH and CDR2 LQKENI. Between the trimmed V and J ends, which lost 3 bases and 4 bases, there was a span of 12 bases. The CDR3 protein is CASSPSDDIYGYTF. The CDR3 DNA is TGTGCCAGCTCACCGTCAGATGACATCTATGGCTACACCTTC.

This chain links TRBV15 with TRBJ1-2; D perhaps matches TRBD1 (5 bases). Germline CDR1 is LNHNV and CDR2 is YYDKDF (reference sequence). There are 15 residues in the CDR3. The V end was cut by 2 bases, the J end by 2 bases, with 12 bases between. The CDR3: CATSRSAGVNYGYTF. CDR3 DNA: TGTGCCACCAGCAGATCAGCGGGGGTCAACTATGGCTACACCTTC.

With respect to this clone: The sample has other DNA sequences that encode this CDR3 too. The rearrangement joins TRBV5-1 to TRBJ1-6; D is undetermined. The CDR3 runs to 13 residues. Per germline, CDR1 SGHRS and CDR2 YFSETQ. Trimming removed 7 bases at V and 6 bases at J, with 11 bases between. CDR3 residues: CASSTSGNSPLHF. Written as DNA, the CDR3 is TGCGCCAGCTCTACCTCAGGTAATTCACCCCTCCACTTT.

The CDR3 DNA is TGTGCCAGCAGCTTAACAGGGCGCACGTACTCCTACGAGCAGTACTTC. Encoded protein: CASSLTGRTYSYEQYF. The V gene is TRBV13, the J gene TRBJ2-7; TRBD1 is a possible D gene (6 bases). CDR3 length equals 16 residues. V was shortened by 2 bases and J by 0 bases, with 14 bases between the two germline ends. The germline gives CDR1 PRHDT, CDR2 FYEKMQ (reference sequence).

The gene calls are TRBV10-2 and TRBJ1-5; D is ambiguous. In germline, CDR1 is WSHSY, CDR2 SAAADI. The CDR3 is 16 amino acids. The V end was cut by 6 bases, the J end by 2 bases, with 17 bases between. Here the CDR3 reads CASRDASPRGNQPQHF. For the CDR3, the DNA is TGCGCCAGCAGGGATGCCTCCCCCCGGGGCAATCAGCCCCAGCATTTT.

This clone was seen more than once but under ten times. The gene calls are TRBV5-4 and TRBJ1-2, with D possibly matching TRBD1 (5 bases). CDR3 length: 14 residues. V gave up 3 bases and J gave up 8 bases, with 17 bases separating them. The germline V gene encodes CDR1 SGHNT and CDR2 YYREEE (reference sequence). In DNA, the CDR3 is TGTGCCAGCAGCTCCCTCGCCCAGGGCCTAGGCTACACCTTC. This sequence encodes CASSSLAQGLGYTF.

The chain couples TRBV6-6 to TRBJ1-5, with a tentative D call TRBD1 (6 bases). Trimming shortened V by 7 bases and J by 6 bases, and 22 bases separated the two germline ends. Germline V CDR1 and CDR2: MNHNY, SVGAGI (reference sequence). This CDR3 has 16 residues. CDR3 DNA sequence: TGTGCCAGCAACATGAGGGGGACGTTGGGGAGTCAGCCCCAGCATTTT. It is translated as CASNMRGTLGSQPQHF.

The rearrangement uses TRBV6-5 and TRBJ2-3; D is perhaps TRBD1 (5 bases). This CDR3 is 14 amino acids long. Trimming pared 6 bases from V and 2 bases from J, leaving 12 bases between. Germline V CDR1 and CDR2: MNHEY, SVGAGI. This CDR3 reads CASSGEGDTDTQYF. The CDR3 region has the DNA TGTGCCAGCAGCGGAGAAGGGGACACAGATACGCAGTATTTT.